Presented here are 5 T cell receptor beta chains from one specimen sequenced in a study of beta chain features in type 1 diabetes. Regarding the study as a whole: All four CD4+ subsets from Type 1 diabetes patients carried moderately but significantly shorter TCRB CDR3s.

What these receptors recognize is not known. Expressed TCRB transcripts were sequenced after all isolated RNA was converted to cDNA. Measured with immunoSEQ multiplex PCR; TCRdb has only the in-frame clones, and not every one. The sample includes a few hundred thousand clones, about 15% seen only once; the top ten take almost 0.02%. The sequenced sample was naive CD4+ T cells from blood. These receptors were obtained from a man aged 30 to 45 with type 1 diabetes.

The V gene is TRBV5-1, the J gene TRBJ2-3; TRBD2 aligns across 11 bases. The CDR3 totals 18 residues. V shed 1 base, J shed 4 bases, and the junction held 11 bases outside the gene matches. Looked up from germline, CDR1 is SGHRS and CDR2 is YFSETQ. CDR3: CASSLKAPTSGISDTQYF. In DNA, the CDR3 is TGCGCCAGCAGCTTGAAGGCCCCGACTAGCGGGATTTCAGATACGCAGTATTTT. The full variable domain, in which reference TRBV5-1 and TRBJ2-3 provide the parts outside the CDR3, is KAGVTQTPRYLIKTRGQQVTLSCSPISGHRSVSWYQQTPGQGLQFLFEYFSETQRNKGNFPGRFSGRQFSNSRSEMNVSTLELGDSALYLCASSLKAPTSGISDTQYFGPGTRLTVL.

This clone was detected only a few times. The chain combines TRBV27 with TRBJ1-6; 7 bases agree with TRBD1. The germline gives CDR1 MNHEY, CDR2 SMNVEV (reference sequence). The CDR3 contains 14 residues. V shed 10 bases and J 4 bases; nucleotides not matched to a gene: 7. CDR3: CATMAGQYNSPLHF. The CDR3 DNA sequence: TGTGCCACCATGGCGGGACAGTATAATTCACCCCTCCACTTT.

V gene TRBV29-1 combines with J gene TRBJ2-1, with 7 bases fitting TRBD1. With 6 bases clipped from V and 5 bases from J, the junction kept 7 bases outside the gene matches. Germline loops: CDR1 SQVTM, CDR2 ANQGSEA. The CDR3 totals 13 residues. CDR3 sequence (DNA): TGCAGCGTAGGTGGACAGGCAAACAATGAGCAGTTCTTC. Amino acid sequence: CSVGGQANNEQFF.

This clone was observed a few times. This chain links TRBV9 with TRBJ2-3; D is possibly TRBD1 (5 bases). Per the germline V gene, CDR1 is SGDLS and CDR2 is YYNGEE. Trimming pared 3 bases from V and 2 bases from J, leaving 13 bases between. This CDR3 region has 15 residues. CDR3 region: CASSGQGTVTDTQYF. DNA for the CDR3: TGTGCCAGCAGCGGTCAGGGAACTGTCACAGATACGCAGTATTTT.

This clone was observed a handful of times. The rearrangement links TRBV27 to TRBJ1-4, with 7 bases lining up with TRBD1. The CDR3 loop spans 16 amino acids. Germline V gene data show CDR1 as MNHEY and CDR2 as SMNVEV (reference sequence). After removal of 5 bases from V and 8 bases from J, the junction contained 14 bases not matched to a gene. In DNA form, the CDR3 reads TGTGCCAGCAGTCCCCCGGGACAGCTGGGTGGGGAAAAACTGTTTTTT. Protein sequence: CASSPPGQLGGEKLFF.